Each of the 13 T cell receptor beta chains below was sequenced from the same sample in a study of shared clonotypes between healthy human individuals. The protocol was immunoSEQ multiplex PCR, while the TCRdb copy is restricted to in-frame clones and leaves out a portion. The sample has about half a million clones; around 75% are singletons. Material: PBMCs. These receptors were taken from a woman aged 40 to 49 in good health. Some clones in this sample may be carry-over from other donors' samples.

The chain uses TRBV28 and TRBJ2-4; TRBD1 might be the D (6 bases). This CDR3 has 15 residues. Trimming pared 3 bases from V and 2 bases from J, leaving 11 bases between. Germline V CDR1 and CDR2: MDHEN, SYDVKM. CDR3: CASSFMGDTKNIQYF. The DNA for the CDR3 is TGTGCCAGCAGTTTCATGGGGGACACCAAAAACATTCAGTACTTC.

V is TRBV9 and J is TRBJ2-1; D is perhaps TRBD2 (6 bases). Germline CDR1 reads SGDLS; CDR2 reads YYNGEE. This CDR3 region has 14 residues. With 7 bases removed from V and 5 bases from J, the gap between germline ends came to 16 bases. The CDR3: CASSGTAVNNEQFF. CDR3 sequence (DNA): TGTGCCAGCTCCGGGACTGCTGTAAACAATGAGCAGTTCTTC.

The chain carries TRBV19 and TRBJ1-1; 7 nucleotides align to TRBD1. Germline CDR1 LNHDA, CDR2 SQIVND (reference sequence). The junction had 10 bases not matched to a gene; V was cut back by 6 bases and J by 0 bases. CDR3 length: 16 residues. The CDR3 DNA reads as TGTGCCAGTAGGGACAGGCCCTCTCATATGAACACTGAAGCTTTCTTT. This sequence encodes CASRDRPSHMNTEAFF.

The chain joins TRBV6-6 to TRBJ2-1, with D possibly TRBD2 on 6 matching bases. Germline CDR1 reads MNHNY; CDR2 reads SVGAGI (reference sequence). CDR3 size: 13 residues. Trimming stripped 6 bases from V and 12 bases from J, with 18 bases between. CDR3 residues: CASSPGLPHGQFF. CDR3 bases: TGTGCCAGCAGCCCGGGACTGCCTCATGGGCAGTTCTTC.

This chain's CDR3 is CASSFQGQSYEQYF. The CDR3 region has the DNA TGCGCCAGCAGCTTCCAGGGCCAGAGCTACGAGCAGTACTTC. The rearrangement links TRBV5-1 to TRBJ2-7; tentatively, D is TRBD1 (5 bases). The CDR3 contains 14 residues. Germline CDR1 SGHRS, CDR2 YFSETQ. The V end lost 2 bases, the J end lost 3 bases, and 12 bases lay between the germline ends.

This chain's CDR3 is CASSNTSGSQETQYF. CDR3 DNA: TGTGCCAGCAGCAACACTAGCGGATCTCAAGAGACCCAGTACTTC. The V and J genes are TRBV9 and TRBJ2-5; TRBD2 matches 8 bases. V shed 4 bases and J 2 bases; nucleotides not matched to a gene: 7. The CDR3 length is 15 residues. CDR1 and CDR2 from the germline V gene are SGDLS and YYNGEE.

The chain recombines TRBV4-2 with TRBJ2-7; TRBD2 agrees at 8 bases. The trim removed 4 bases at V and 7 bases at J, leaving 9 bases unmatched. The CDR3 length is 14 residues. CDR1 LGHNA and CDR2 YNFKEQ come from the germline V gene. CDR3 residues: CASSRSGTKGEQYF. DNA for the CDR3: TGTGCCAGCAGCCGTAGCGGGACAAAGGGAGAGCAGTACTTC.

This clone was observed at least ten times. The CDR3 protein is CASSYLAGVWNEQFF. CDR3 sequence (DNA): TGTGCCAGCAGTTATCTAGCGGGAGTATGGAATGAGCAGTTCTTC. V is TRBV27 and J is TRBJ2-1, with 10 bases aligning to TRBD2. Trimming took 4 bases from V and 7 from J; bases not matched to a gene: 7. Per germline, CDR1 MNHEY and CDR2 SMNVEV (reference sequence). The CDR3 is 15 residues long.

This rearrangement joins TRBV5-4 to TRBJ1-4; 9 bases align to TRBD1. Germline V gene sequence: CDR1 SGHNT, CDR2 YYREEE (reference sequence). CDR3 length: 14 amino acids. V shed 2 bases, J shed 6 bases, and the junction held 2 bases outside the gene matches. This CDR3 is CASSLRQGDEKLFF. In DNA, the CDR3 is TGTGCCAGCAGCTTACGACAGGGGGATGAAAAACTGTTTTTT.

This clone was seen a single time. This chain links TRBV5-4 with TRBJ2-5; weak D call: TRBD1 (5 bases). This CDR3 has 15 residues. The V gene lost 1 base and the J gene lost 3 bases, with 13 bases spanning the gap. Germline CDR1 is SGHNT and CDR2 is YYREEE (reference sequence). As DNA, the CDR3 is TGTGCCAGCAGCTTGAGGGCAGGGAATAAAGAGACCCAGTACTTC. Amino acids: CASSLRAGNKETQYF.

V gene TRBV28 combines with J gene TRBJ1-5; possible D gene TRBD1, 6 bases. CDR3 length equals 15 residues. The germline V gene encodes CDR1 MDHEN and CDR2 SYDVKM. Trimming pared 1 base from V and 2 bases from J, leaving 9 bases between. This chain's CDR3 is CASSLSRGRNQPQHF. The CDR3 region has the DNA TGTGCCAGCAGTTTATCCAGGGGACGCAATCAGCCCCAGCATTTT.

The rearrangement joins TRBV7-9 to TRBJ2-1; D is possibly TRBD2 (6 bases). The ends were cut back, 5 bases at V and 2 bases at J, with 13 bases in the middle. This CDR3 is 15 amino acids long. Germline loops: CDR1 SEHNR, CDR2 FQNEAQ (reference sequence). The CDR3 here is CASSTVAGPYNEQFF. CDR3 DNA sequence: TGTGCCAGCAGCACGGTGGCGGGGCCCTACAATGAGCAGTTCTTC.

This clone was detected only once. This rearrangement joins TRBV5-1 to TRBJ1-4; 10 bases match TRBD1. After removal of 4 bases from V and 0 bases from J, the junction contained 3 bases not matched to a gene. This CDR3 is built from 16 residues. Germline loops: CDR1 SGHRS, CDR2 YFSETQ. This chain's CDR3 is CASSPGQGATNEKLFF. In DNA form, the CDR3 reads TGCGCCAGCAGCCCCGGACAGGGGGCAACTAATGAAAAACTGTTTTTT. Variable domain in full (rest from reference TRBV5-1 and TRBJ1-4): KAGVTQTPRYLIKTRGQQVTLSCSPISGHRSVSWYQQTPGQGLQFLFEYFSETQRNKGNFPGRFSGRQFSNSRSEMNVSTLELGDSALYLCASSPGQGATNEKLFFGSGTQLSVL.